The 30 T cell receptor beta chains reported below all come from one sample, sequenced in a study of radiotherapy plus CTLA-4 blockade in lung cancer. Some clones are missing from TCRdb's copy, which holds only in-frame ones; the method was immunoSEQ multiplex PCR. The table includes about 97,000 clones, roughly 74% detected once. The input for sequencing was peripheral blood, taken from a patient treated with radiotherapy plus ipilimumab. These receptors were taken from a human donor with non-small cell lung cancer who had a partial response to radiotherapy plus ipilimumab. Some clones in this sample may be carry-over from other donors' samples.

The genes are TRBV6-1 and TRBJ1-1; D unclear. Trimming left V 11 bases short and J 1 base short, with 14 bases between. CDR1 is MNHNS and CDR2 is SASEGT in the germline V gene. The CDR3 length is 13 residues. The CDR3 DNA is TGTGCCGGCGGGCAGGTCCGGAACACTGAAGCTTTCTTT. It codes for CAGGQVRNTEAFF.

The DNA of the CDR3 is TGTGCCAGCAGGCCCACTAGCGGGGGGGCGTGGGGGGAGCAGTTCTTC. It yields the protein CASRPTSGGAWGEQFF. The V call is TRBV27, the J call TRBJ2-1; 13 bases map to TRBD2. After removal of 6 bases from V and 10 bases from J, the junction contained 12 bases not matched to a gene. Germline V gene data show CDR1 as MNHEY and CDR2 as SMNVEV (reference sequence). There are 16 residues in the CDR3.

This clone was seen once. Mismatch with germline at one junction end may stem from a read error. CDR3 in DNA: TGTGCCAGCAGCTTGGGGACTAGCGGGGGTTGGGACTTC. Translated: CASSLGTSGGWDF. This rearrangement joins TRBV7-2 to TRBJ2-7, with TRBD2 identical over 14 bases. Germline values: CDR1 SGHTA, CDR2 FQGNSA. The CDR3 loop spans 13 amino acids.

This clone was seen only a few times. The CDR3 protein is CASSIRRISEQFF. The DNA of the CDR3 is TGTGCCAGCAGTATCCGCAGGATATCGGAGCAGTTCTTC. V is TRBV6-1 and J is TRBJ2-1, with unresolved D. V gave up 5 bases and J gave up 10 bases, with 15 bases separating them. The germline gives CDR1 MNHNS, CDR2 SASEGT. This CDR3 has 13 residues.

V is TRBV7-2 and J is TRBJ2-5, with 9 bases that match TRBD1. V dropped 4 bases and J dropped 4; count of bases not matched to a gene: 7. The CDR3 loop spans 15 amino acids. The germline gives CDR1 SGHTA, CDR2 FQGNSA. CDR3 amino acids: CASSSDRGFTETQYF. CDR3 DNA sequence: TGTGCCAGCAGCTCGGACAGGGGTTTTACAGAGACCCAGTACTTC. The whole variable domain, remainder taken from reference TRBV7-2 and TRBJ2-5, is GAGVSQSPSNKVTEKGKDVELRCDPISGHTALYWYRQSLGQGLEFLIYFQGNSAPDKSGLPSDRFSAERTGGSVSTLTIQRTQQEDSAVYLCASSSDRGFTETQYFGPGTRLLVL.

This clone was observed a handful of times. The chain joins TRBV10-2 to TRBJ2-5, with 9 bases lining up with TRBD2. The CDR3 covers 15 residues. Germline values: CDR1 WSHSY, CDR2 SAAADI. Unmatched junction bases numbered 7, after V lost 3 bases and J lost 5 bases. CDR3 residues: CASSEFSGSLETQYF. For the CDR3, the DNA is TGCGCCAGCAGTGAATTTAGCGGGAGTTTGGAGACCCAGTACTTC.

The genes are TRBV11-3 and TRBJ2-2; 9 bases align to TRBD1. The CDR3 covers 19 residues. Trimming cost V 4 bases and J 2 bases; bases outside gene matches: 14. Germline-derived CDR1 and CDR2 are SGHNT and YENEEA. The CDR3 nucleotides read TGTGCCAGCAGCTCCGGGACAGGGCGTGCCCGGATAAACACCGGGGAGCTGTTTTTT. Amino acids: CASSSGTGRARINTGELFF.

V usage is TRBV9 and J usage is TRBJ2-2, with 8 bases matching TRBD2. The germline gives CDR1 SGDLS, CDR2 YYNGEE. The CDR3 runs 16 residues. With 2 bases clipped from V and 3 bases from J, the junction kept 6 bases outside the gene matches. The CDR3 reads CASSVGRALYTGELFF. The CDR3 region has the DNA TGTGCCAGCAGCGTCGGGAGGGCCTTATACACCGGGGAGCTGTTTTTT. Combining the CDR3 with reference TRBV9 and TRBJ2-2 gives the whole variable domain DSGVTQTPKHLITATGQRVTLRCSPRSGDLSVYWYQQSLDQGLQFLIQYYNGEERAKGNILERFSAQQFPDLHSELNLSSLELGDSALYFCASSVGRALYTGELFFGEGSRLTVL.

The rearrangement uses TRBV7-3 and TRBJ2-6; D perhaps matches TRBD2 (5 bases). The CDR3 is 16 amino acids. The V end lost 2 bases, the J end lost 0 bases, and 8 bases lay between the germline ends. Germline V gene sequence: CDR1 SGHTA, CDR2 FQGTGA. The CDR3, as DNA: TGTGCCAGCAGCTTAGGAGGTAGCTCTGGGGCCAACGTCCTGACTTTC. Protein product: CASSLGGSSGANVLTF.

The V gene is TRBV18, the J gene TRBJ1-2, with TRBD1 matching 10 bases. CDR3 size: 13 residues. J gave up 7 bases and V 6 bases, and 5 bases lay outside the gene matches. Per the germline V gene, CDR1 is KGHSH and CDR2 is LQKENI. The CDR3 DNA is TGTGCCAGCTCGCCCCGGGACAGGGGTGGCTACACCTTC. Protein product: CASSPRDRGGYTF.

This chain joins TRBV4-3 and TRBJ1-4; TRBD1 matches at 8 bases. The CDR3 spans 17 residues. The germline CDR1 and CDR2 sequences are LGHNA and YSLEER. The trim removed 1 base at V and 10 bases at J, leaving 14 bases unmatched. CDR3 loop: CASSQGQGRVSLGKLFF. The CDR3 DNA sequence: TGCGCCAGCAGCCAAGGACAGGGGCGGGTTTCTTTGGGAAAACTGTTTTTT.

The chain couples TRBV28 to TRBJ2-3; D is uncertain. V lost 10 bases to trimming and J lost 2 bases, with 16 bases between them. The CDR3 extends over 14 amino acids. CDR1 is MDHEN, CDR2 SYDVKM, per germline. CDR3 sequence (DNA): TGTGCCATCATGTCGAGGAGAGACACAGATACGCAGTATTTT. Its translation: CAIMSRRDTDTQYF.

This clone was observed a single time. The chain has TRBV29-1 and TRBJ2-7; 10 bases align to TRBD2. The germline V gene encodes CDR1 SQVTM and CDR2 ANQGSEA. V lost 4 bases and J lost 3; bases outside the gene matches: 3. The CDR3 consists of 13 residues. CDR3 loop: CSVASGRDYEQYF. In DNA, the CDR3 is TGCAGCGTTGCAAGCGGGAGGGACTACGAGCAGTACTTC.

The rearrangement joins TRBV7-2 to TRBJ2-5; D is perhaps TRBD1 (5 bases). The V gene's germline CDR1 is SGHTA and CDR2 FQGNSA. This CDR3 is 17 amino acids long. V shed 1 base and J shed 0 bases, with 15 bases lying between them. The CDR3: CASSLDVAGSYQETQYF. The CDR3 DNA reads as TGTGCCAGCAGCTTAGATGTGGCAGGGTCGTACCAAGAGACCCAGTACTTC.

J is TRBJ1-5 and V is TRBV27; 8 bases map to TRBD1. This CDR3 has 14 residues. V lost 5 bases, J lost 7 bases, and 7 bases stayed unmatched. Germline CDR1 reads MNHEY; CDR2 reads SMNVEV (reference sequence). The CDR3 DNA reads TGTGCCAGCAGTAGGACAGGGATGGGACAGCCCCAGCATTTT. Translation gives CASSRTGMGQPQHF.

The chain joins TRBV5-1 to TRBJ2-1, with TRBD2 matching 10 bases. CDR1 SGHRS and CDR2 YFSETQ come from the germline V gene. V shed 2 bases and J 4 bases; nucleotides not matched to a gene: 3. The CDR3 covers 15 residues. Here the CDR3 DNA reads TGCGCCAGCAGCTTAGGTAGCGGGGGGTACAATGAGCAGTTCTTC. It yields the protein CASSLGSGGYNEQFF.

In this sample, this clone turned up once. The J gene is TRBJ2-2, the V gene TRBV5-1; 9 bases line up with TRBD2. The CDR3 sequence is 15 residues long. The ends lost 4 bases at V and 5 bases at J; junction bases unmatched: 6. Germline lookup yields CDR1 SGHRS and CDR2 YFSETQ. DNA for the CDR3: TGCGCCAGCAGCAGAGAGCTAGCGGGGACCGGGGAGCTGTTTTTT. This translates into CASSRELAGTGELFF. The entire variable domain, with the rest obtained from reference TRBV5-1 and TRBJ2-2, is as follows: KAGVTQTPRYLIKTRGQQVTLSCSPISGHRSVSWYQQTPGQGLQFLFEYFSETQRNKGNFPGRFSGRQFSNSRSEMNVSTLELGDSALYLCASSRELAGTGELFFGEGSRLTVL.

V is TRBV19 and J is TRBJ2-1; D call uncertain. The CDR3 length is 15 residues. Trimming stripped 5 bases from V and 0 bases from J, with 11 bases between. Germline V gene sequence: CDR1 LNHDA, CDR2 SQIVND (reference sequence). The CDR3 sequence: CASSSQVSSYNEQFF. The CDR3 nucleotides read TGTGCCAGTAGTTCCCAGGTGAGCTCCTACAATGAGCAGTTCTTC.

The V call is TRBV5-4, the J call TRBJ1-2; 7 bases align to TRBD1. The CDR3 consists of 16 residues. V shed 4 bases, J shed 2 bases, and the junction held 11 bases outside the gene matches. Germline CDR1 is SGHNT and CDR2 is YYREEE (reference sequence). The CDR3 DNA reads as TGTGCCAGCAGCCCCAATGACAGGGATCGGAACTATGGCTACACCTTC. Amino acids: CASSPNDRDRNYGYTF.

The chain links TRBV4-2 to TRBJ2-4; 8 bases agree with TRBD1. This CDR3 contains 15 residues. V shed 1 base and J 6 bases; nucleotides not matched to a gene: 5. The germline V gene has CDR1 LGHNA and CDR2 YNFKEQ. CDR3 DNA: TGTGCCAGCAGCCAAGCAGGGGGCGACATAAACATTCAGTACTTC. Amino acids: CASSQAGGDINIQYF.

The chain couples TRBV5-1 to TRBJ1-2, with D possibly TRBD1 on 6 matching bases. CDR1 and CDR2 (germline): SGHRS, YFSETQ. V was trimmed by 2 bases and J by 0 bases, leaving 17 bases between them. The CDR3 has 17 residues. Here the CDR3 reads CASSLGGDRTPNYGYTF. The CDR3 region has the DNA TGCGCCAGCAGCTTAGGAGGCGACAGGACCCCTAACTATGGCTACACCTTC.

The chain carries TRBV9 and TRBJ1-1; the D is unclear. Germline lookup yields CDR1 SGDLS and CDR2 YYNGEE. The CDR3 length is 14 residues. The germline V and J ends were trimmed by 0 bases and 2 bases, with 8 bases remaining between them. The chain's CDR3 is CASSVVPDNTEAFF. In DNA form, the CDR3 reads TGTGCCAGCAGCGTAGTGCCAGATAACACTGAAGCTTTCTTT.

The chain is built from TRBV7-6 and TRBJ1-1; D may be TRBD1 (5 bases). Germline CDR1 reads SGHVS; CDR2 reads FNYEAQ. This CDR3 has 15 amino acids. Deletions cut 1 base from V and 3 bases from J, with 12 bases between. CDR3 region: CASSLGLGTYTEAFF. In DNA, the CDR3 is TGTGCCAGCAGCTTAGGGCTAGGGACTTACACTGAAGCTTTCTTT.

The chain combines TRBV27 with TRBJ2-1, with TRBD2 matching 7 bases. The V and J ends lost 3 bases and 0 bases, in that order; junction bases with no gene match: 5. CDR1 is MNHEY, CDR2 SMNVEV, per germline (reference sequence). This CDR3 comprises 16 residues. CDR3 DNA sequence: TGTGCCAGCAGTTTCTCGGGGGGTTCCTCCTACAATGAGCAGTTCTTC. Residues: CASSFSGGSSYNEQFF.

A note on this clone: Other DNA sequences of this sample code for an identical CDR3. The chain recombines TRBV7-2 with TRBJ2-7, with 7 bases that match TRBD1. CDR1 SGHTA and CDR2 FQGNSA come from the germline V gene. Trimming removed 0 bases from V and 2 bases from J; junction bases left unmatched: 4. The CDR3 spans 15 residues. Written as DNA, the CDR3 is TGTGCCAGCAGCTTAGCGCCCCAGGGGGCCTACGAGCAGTACTTC. Amino acids: CASSLAPQGAYEQYF.

A word on this clone: One junction end disagrees with the germline gene, perhaps due to a read error. V usage is TRBV6-5 and J usage is TRBJ1-2, with D possibly being TRBD1 (5 bases). Germline V gene lookup returns CDR1 MNHEY and CDR2 SVGAGI. The CDR3 consists of 13 residues. CDR3 residues: CANSSTVSGGYTF. The CDR3 region has the DNA TGTGCCAACAGTTCGACAGTATCCGGTGGCTACACCTTC.

V gene TRBV11-2 combines with J gene TRBJ2-2; 10 bases fit TRBD1. CDR1 and CDR2 from the germline V gene are SGHAT and FQNNGV. The CDR3 loop spans 17 amino acids. Unmatched junction bases numbered 9, after V lost 5 bases and J lost 3 bases. CDR3 sequence: CASSPLTGGLDTGELFF. The CDR3 DNA is TGTGCCAGCAGCCCCTTGACAGGGGGCTTGGACACCGGGGAGCTGTTTTTT.

The chain has TRBV18 and TRBJ2-5; a weak D match, TRBD1 (8 bases). V lost 4 bases and J 4 bases, leaving 19 bases between the germline ends. Germline V gene sequence: CDR1 KGHSH, CDR2 LQKENI. The CDR3 is 16 residues long. Written as DNA, the CDR3 is TGTGCCAGCTCACAGGCAGGGGGCGGACTAGGAGAGACCCAGTACTTC. Encoded protein: CASSQAGGGLGETQYF. The variable domain in full, completed from reference TRBV18 and TRBJ2-5, reads NAGVMQNPRHLVRRRGQEARLRCSPMKGHSHVYWYRQLPEEGLKFMVYLQKENIIDESGMPKERFSAEFPKEGPSILRIQQVVRGDSAAYFCASSQAGGGLGETQYFGPGTRLLVL.

This chain connects TRBV6-5 to TRBJ2-7; TRBD1 is a possible D gene (5 bases). The V and J ends lost 0 bases and 4 bases respectively, with 10 bases between them. This CDR3 spans 14 amino acids. The germline V gene has CDR1 MNHEY and CDR2 SVGAGI. DNA for the CDR3: TGTGCCAGCAGTTACTCACAGGCGAGGTACGAGCAGTACTTC. Protein: CASSYSQARYEQYF.

This clone was seen a single time. The chain employs TRBV7-2 and TRBJ2-1; TRBD2 agrees at 11 bases. The CDR3 is 19 residues long. Unmatched junction bases numbered 18, after V lost 3 bases and J lost 8 bases. Looked up from germline, CDR1 is SGHTA and CDR2 is FQGNSA. The CDR3: CASSFKLRASGGSIDEQFF. The DNA of the CDR3 is TGTGCCAGCAGCTTCAAGCTGAGGGCTAGCGGGGGGTCAATCGATGAGCAGTTCTTC.